This T cell receptor (beta chain) stems from a study of OX40 agonist ivuxolimab in advanced cancers. With regard to the full study: Ivuxolimab, which targeted the costimulatory receptor OX40 (CD134), was an agonistic, fully human IgG2 monoclonal antibody. Among the 52 dose-escalation patients, about 19 had hepatocellular carcinoma, approximately 15 melanoma, 9 renal cell carcinoma and 9 head and neck cancer. The monotherapy dose-escalation portion (N ≈ 50 patients) of the phase I ivuxolimab trial is reported in the paper. Partial responses occurred in three dose-escalation patients: two with cutaneous melanoma and one with hepatocellular carcinoma. The dose-escalation cohort was 82.7% male with a mean age of roughly 62 years, ranging from 23 to 79. Intravenous ivuxolimab was administered to patients every 2 weeks at six dose levels: 0.01, 0.1, 0.3, 1.5, 3 and 10 mg/kg. Patients were allowed to have had prior anti-PD-1, anti-PD-L1 or anti-CTLA-4 therapy, and around two fifths of the dose-escalation patients had been treated with checkpoint inhibitors. Peripheral TCRbeta sequencing aimed to test whether ivuxolimab altered TCR sequence diversity and caused clonal T-cell expansion.

On the study overall, not on this receptor specifically: In the 0.1-3.0 mg/kg groups, partial responders had among the lowest normalized peripheral clonal expansion, particularly in CD8+ T cells. Low levels of normalized T-cell clonal expansion were also shown by some nonresponding patients. After ivuxolimab, more expanded clones were found on average in CD8+ T cells than in CD4+ T cells. At doses from 0.1 to 3.0 mg/kg, clonal expansion was seen in both CD4+ and CD8+ blood T cells between baseline and week 6. The antigen specificity of the clonally expanded peripheral T cells was not determined.

Patients with autoimmune disease history or receiving systemic immunosuppression were excluded from the trial. Peripheral blood for TCR sequencing was drawn from every dose cohort at baseline, at cycle 4 day 1 and at cycle 7 day 1. The samples were taken from a phase I, first-in-human, multicenter, open-label dose-escalation trial of ivuxolimab. Adults with locally advanced or metastatic melanoma, renal cell, hepatocellular, or head and neck squamous cell carcinoma were enrolled in the trial. Before TCR sequencing, CD4+ T cells and CD8+ T cells from peripheral blood were sorted into separate populations. Concerning this clone itself: Which antigen it targets is not known. Base qualities are not recorded, but no much larger clone differs from it by a single base.

To sequence the TCRbeta CDR3 region, genomic DNA was isolated from the sorted cells. The immunoSEQ Assay was used to sequence the TCRbeta CDR3 regions. TCRdb limited this immuneACCESS table to in-frame rearrangements with V and J called. A share of clones is missing; checked studies link under half to unresolved V genes, and the rest is unexplained. This sample is represented by 50,000 to 85,000 clones; 75% to 90% of them were singletons. The ten largest make up approximately 2.5% of the sample. The source material was CD4+ or CD8+ T cells sorted from blood, sampled in a trial of the OX40 agonist ivuxolimab. The source is an adult with an advanced solid tumor such as melanoma, head and neck, liver or kidney cancer.

DNA sequence: TGTGCCAGCAGCGTAGTTGGTAGTTCAGATACGCAGTATTTT. It specifies CASSVVGSSDTQYF. The receptor chain draws on TRBV9 and TRBJ2-3; the D gene is unclear. The CDR3, from cysteine to phenylalanine, totals 14 residues. The retained sequence is limited to the CDR3, 42 bases, with the frame set at the first base. Trimming at the junction amounts to 0 bases on V and 4 bases on J, and the germline ends lie 9 bases apart. From the germline V gene, CDR1 is SGDLS and CDR2 is YYNGEE.